The rows below give T cell receptor beta chains drawn from one sample of a study of cytomegalovirus exposure and HLA in healthy donors. Assay used: immunoSEQ multiplex PCR; TCRdb lists only in-frame clones, some missing. Among approximately 100,000 clones, 80% to 90% were seen once, and the ten largest hold over 1.1%. The sample consisted of PBMCs. These receptors were taken from a man aged 35 to 55 in good health and CMV-seronegative. CDR3s include the opening cysteine and the closing phenylalanine or tryptophan. A D gene is named only where the DNA matches it firmly. Clone size, where shown, is once, few, many, or a class for clones that have expanded.

d_call clone_size j_call cdr3_length v_call cdr3_aa cdr3_nt
- - TRBJ2-3 18 TRBV28 CASSFGPLSAASTDTQYF TGTGCCAGCAGTTTCGGTCCTCTTTCGGCAGCGAGCACAGATACGCAGTATTTT
- - TRBJ2-7 13 TRBV6-1 CASQQGSVGEQYF TGTGCCAGCCAACAGGGATCGGTGGGCGAGCAGTACTTC
TRBD1 - TRBJ1-2 15 TRBV2 CASRTGDREAYGYTF TGTGCCAGCAGGACGGGGGACAGGGAGGCCTATGGCTACACCTTC
- - TRBJ2-1 12 TRBV6-1 CASSEALLFSFF TGTGCCAGCAGTGAAGCGCTTCTCTTCAGTTTCTTC
- - TRBJ2-2 17 TRBV7-7 CASSLGPGQPNTGELFF TGTGCCAGCAGCTTAGGCCCAGGCCAACCGAACACCGGGGAGCTGTTTTTT
TRBD1 - TRBJ2-2 15 TRBV10-3 CAISGTGGNTGELFF TGTGCCATCAGTGGAACAGGGGGGAACACCGGGGAGCTGTTTTTT
TRBD2 - TRBJ2-1 14 TRBV10-2 CASRLAGGSNEQFF TGCGCCAGCAGACTAGCGGGGGGGTCCAATGAGCAGTTCTTC
TRBD1 - TRBJ1-2 14 TRBV14 CASSPDRGHGGYTF TGTGCCAGCAGCCCCGACAGGGGGCACGGTGGCTACACCTTC
- - TRBJ2-3 16 TRBV4-1 CASSQFGNTLVDTQYF TGCGCCAGCAGCCAATTCGGGAACACCCTTGTGGATACGCAGTATTTT
- once TRBJ2-2 21 TRBV21-1 CASSGHLGRSGGPGNTGELFF TGTGCCAGCAGCGGACACCTAGGGAGGAGCGGGGGGCCTGGTAACACCGGGGAGCTGTTTTTT
TRBD1 once TRBJ2-5 17 TRBV5-1 CASSLVFGDRRGETQYF TGCGCCAGCAGCTTGGTGTTCGGGGACAGGAGAGGAGAGACCCAGTACTTC
TRBD1 - TRBJ2-5 14 TRBV5-5 CASSLRGTEETQYF TGTGCCAGCAGCTTGAGGGGGACAGAAGAGACCCAGTACTTC
- - TRBJ2-2 12 TRBV28 CASSATTGELFF TGTGCCAGCAGTGCGACTACCGGGGAGCTGTTTTTT
- - TRBJ2-1 15 TRBV29-1 CSVPRTGGGYNEQFF TGCAGCGTTCCGCGTACAGGGGGGGGGTACAATGAGCAGTTCTTC
TRBD1 - TRBJ1-4 13 TRBV6-1 CASLDREVRKLFF TGTGCCAGCCTCGACAGGGAGGTACGGAAACTGTTTTTT
- - TRBJ1-1 15 TRBV10-3 CAIRDSGTRNTEAFF TGTGCCATCAGGGATTCCGGGACAAGGAACACTGAAGCTTTCTTT
TRBD1 - TRBJ2-7 15 TRBV11-2 CASSRLGQSFSEQYF TGTGCCAGCAGCCGCCTGGGACAGAGTTTTAGCGAGCAGTACTTC
TRBD1 - TRBJ2-1 16 TRBV10-3 CAISETGARAYNEQFF TGTGCCATCAGCGAGACAGGGGCGAGGGCCTACAATGAGCAGTTCTTC
- - TRBJ1-1 15 TRBV4-3 CASSPDGGMNTEAFF TGCGCCAGCAGCCCGGATGGGGGCATGAACACTGAAGCTTTCTTT
- - TRBJ1-4 15 TRBV6-6 CASSYAGSPNEKLFF TGTGCCAGCAGTTACGCGGGAAGTCCTAATGAAAAACTGTTTTTT
- - TRBJ1-2 14 TRBV5-6 CASSLTGSTYGYTF TGTGCCAGCAGCTTGACAGGGAGCACCTATGGCTACACCTTC
TRBD1 - TRBJ2-7 15 TRBV5-1 CASSWDRGTTYEQYF TGCGCCAGCAGCTGGGACAGGGGGACCACCTACGAGCAGTACTTC
- - TRBJ2-7 14 TRBV6-1 CATTKPGQPYEQYF TGTGCCACCACTAAACCGGGACAACCCTACGAGCAGTACTTC
- - TRBJ1-6 13 TRBV25-1 CASTSYTGSPLHF TGTGCCAGCACCTCCTATACGGGTTCACCCCTCCACTTT
- once TRBJ1-5 16 TRBV18 CASSPRGQTSNQPQHF TGTGCCAGCTCACCACGGGGGCAGACTAGCAATCAGCCCCAGCATTTT
TRBD1 - TRBJ2-7 14 TRBV5-6 CASSPGTAQRGQYF TGTGCCAGCAGCCCCGGGACAGCTCAGCGAGGGCAGTACTTC
- - TRBJ2-3 17 TRBV15 CATSRVVTDSYTDTQYF TGTGCCACCAGCAGAGTGGTCACAGATTCCTACACAGATACGCAGTATTTT
- - TRBJ2-3 13 TRBV6-6 CASSNTITDTQYF TGTGCCAGCAGTAACACGATCACAGATACGCAGTATTTT
- - TRBJ2-5 13 TRBV18 CASSRDNQETQYF TGTGCCAGCTCACGCGACAACCAAGAGACCCAGTACTTC
- - TRBJ1-2 12 TRBV6-5 CASRTISAGYTF TGTGCCAGCAGGACAATCTCGGCTGGCTACACCTTC
TRBD1 - TRBJ2-7 15 TRBV5-1 CASSLAGQGGYEQYF TGCGCCAGCAGCTTGGCTGGACAGGGTGGCTACGAGCAGTACTTC
- - TRBJ2-3 15 TRBV11-2 CASSGGAGITDTQYF TGTGCCAGCAGCGGCGGGGCAGGGATCACAGATACGCAGTATTTT
- - TRBJ1-1 15 TRBV7-3 CASSTDRSRNTEAFF TGTGCCAGCAGCACCGACAGAAGCCGGAACACTGAAGCTTTCTTT
TRBD1 - TRBJ2-1 15 TRBV5-6 CASSEGQGTYNEQFF TGTGCCAGCAGCGAGGGACAGGGGACCTACAATGAGCAGTTCTTC
TRBD1 - TRBJ1-5 14 TRBV19 CASTNQQGYQPQHF TGTGCCAGTACCAACCAACAGGGGTACCAGCCCCAGCATTTT
- - TRBJ2-7 14 TRBV2 CASNLAGASYEQYF TGTGCCAGCAATTTGGCGGGGGCCTCCTACGAGCAGTACTTC
- - TRBJ2-1 16 TRBV11-2 CASSLAYRVSNNEQFF TGTGCCAGCAGCTTAGCTTACAGGGTATCTAACAATGAGCAGTTCTTC
TRBD1 - TRBJ1-1 14 TRBV9 CASSPRQGNTEAFF TGTGCCAGCAGCCCTCGACAGGGTAACACTGAAGCTTTCTTT
- - TRBJ1-2 11 TRBV28 CASSSFRGYTF TGTGCCAGCAGTTCCTTCAGGGGTTACACCTTC
TRBD1 - TRBJ2-7 16 TRBV5-1 CASSWGQGQGSYEQYF TGCGCCAGCAGCTGGGGACAGGGTCAAGGATCCTACGAGCAGTACTTC
TRBD1 once TRBJ2-2 15 TRBV29-1 CSVVTGGSNTGELFF TGCAGCGTTGTGACAGGGGGGTCGAACACCGGGGAGCTGTTTTTT
- - TRBJ1-2 14 TRBV19 CASTSTREAYGYTF TGTGCCAGTACCTCGACCCGGGAGGCCTATGGCTACACCTTC
- - TRBJ2-6 14 TRBV10-3 CATYESSGANVLTF TGTGCCACCTACGAAAGCTCTGGGGCCAACGTCCTGACTTTC
TRBD1 - TRBJ1-4 16 TRBV15 CATSRDMGQGGEKLFF TGTGCCACCAGCAGAGATATGGGACAGGGAGGCGAAAAACTGTTTTTT
- - TRBJ2-7 13 TRBV7-9 CASSLDSSYEQYF TGTGCCAGCAGCTTGGACAGCTCCTACGAGCAGTACTTC
- once TRBJ1-1 14 TRBV27 CASSYREGETEAFF TGTGCCAGCAGTTACAGGGAAGGGGAAACTGAAGCTTTCTTT
TRBD2 - TRBJ2-2 16 TRBV6-6 CASSYLSGGIGGELFF TGTGCCAGCAGTTACCTTAGCGGGGGAATCGGGGGGGAGCTGTTTTTT
- - TRBJ2-3 14 TRBV5-4 CASSSEQGTDTQYF TGTGCCAGCAGCTCGGAACAGGGTACAGATACGCAGTATTTT
TRBD2 - TRBJ2-1 16 TRBV5-1 CASRASGGNSYNEQFF TGCGCCAGCAGGGCTAGCGGGGGGAACTCCTACAATGAGCAGTTCTTC
- - TRBJ1-4 14 TRBV6-5 CASRPWTATEKLFF TGTGCCAGCAGGCCTTGGACAGCCACTGAAAAACTGTTTTTT
- - TRBJ2-1 11 TRBV7-9 CASRTGDEQFF TGTGCCAGCAGAACCGGAGATGAGCAGTTCTTC
TRBD1 - TRBJ1-5 15 TRBV10-2 CASRATGASNQPQHF TGCGCCAGCAGGGCGACAGGGGCTAGCAATCAGCCCCAGCATTTT